This T cell receptor (beta chain) was found in a study of blood T cells in healthy people across ages. Background on the study: Template switching picked up about one barcoded beta molecule for each two T cells.

Note on this clonotype: The antigen is unknown.

The CDR3 contains 14 residues. Germline CDR1 reads SEHNR; CDR2 reads FQNEAQ (reference sequence). With 7 bases clipped from V and 1 base from J, the junction kept 4 bases outside the gene matches. Researchers collected about 9.7 milliliters of peripheral blood from every single donor. Overall study findings and caveats: There were more naive CD4+ cells and higher diversity in long-lived donors than in aged donors.

Primed by a sample-barcoded 5' primer and a J-beta primer mix, a second PCR proceeded for 7 to 11 cycles. Each cDNA molecule, via a template-switch adaptor with 12 random nucleotides, was tagged. TCRdb independently ran MiXCR on the 5' RACE reads; one entry per CDR3 protein. The data show about 1 million distinct CDR3 sequences, under 55% seen once. The chain carries TRBV7-9 and TRBJ2-3; 8 bases match TRBD1. Material: blood. This receptor was identified in a woman in her sixties in good health. This CDR3 is CASNPTGGTDTQYF. The CDR3 DNA follows: TGTGCCAGCAATCCGACAGGGGGCACAGATACGCAGTATTTT.